This note documents a single T cell receptor beta chain sequence. The CDR3 has 13 residues. Germline CDR1 and CDR2: SQVTM and ANQGSEA. Germline trimming cut 7 bases from V and 5 bases from J; bases unmatched to any gene: 5. The sample is drawn from a study of blood T cell repertoires in COVID-19. As for the study in general: Specimens from acute and convalescent COVID-19 originated in the United States, Italy and Spain.

TCRdb's table, derived via immunoSEQ multiplex PCR, lists solely in-frame clones and lacks some. The profile shows roughly 69,000 clones, 85% to 90% of them singletons. The chain joins TRBV29-1 to TRBJ1-4; 9 bases line up with TRBD1. The source material was peripheral blood. The TCR sequence derives from a man aged 45-65 years with acute or convalescent COVID-19. CDR3 DNA: TGCAGCGCCACCGGGACAGGGAATGAAAAACTGTTTTTT. Protein sequence: CSATGTGNEKLFF. Together with reference TRBV29-1 and TRBJ1-4, the CDR3 gives the full variable domain: SAVISQKPSRDICQRGTSLTIQCQVDSQVTMMFWYRQQPGQSLTLIATANQGSEATYESGFVIDKFPISRPNLTFSTLTVSNMSPEDSSIYLCSATGTGNEKLFFGSGTQLSVL.